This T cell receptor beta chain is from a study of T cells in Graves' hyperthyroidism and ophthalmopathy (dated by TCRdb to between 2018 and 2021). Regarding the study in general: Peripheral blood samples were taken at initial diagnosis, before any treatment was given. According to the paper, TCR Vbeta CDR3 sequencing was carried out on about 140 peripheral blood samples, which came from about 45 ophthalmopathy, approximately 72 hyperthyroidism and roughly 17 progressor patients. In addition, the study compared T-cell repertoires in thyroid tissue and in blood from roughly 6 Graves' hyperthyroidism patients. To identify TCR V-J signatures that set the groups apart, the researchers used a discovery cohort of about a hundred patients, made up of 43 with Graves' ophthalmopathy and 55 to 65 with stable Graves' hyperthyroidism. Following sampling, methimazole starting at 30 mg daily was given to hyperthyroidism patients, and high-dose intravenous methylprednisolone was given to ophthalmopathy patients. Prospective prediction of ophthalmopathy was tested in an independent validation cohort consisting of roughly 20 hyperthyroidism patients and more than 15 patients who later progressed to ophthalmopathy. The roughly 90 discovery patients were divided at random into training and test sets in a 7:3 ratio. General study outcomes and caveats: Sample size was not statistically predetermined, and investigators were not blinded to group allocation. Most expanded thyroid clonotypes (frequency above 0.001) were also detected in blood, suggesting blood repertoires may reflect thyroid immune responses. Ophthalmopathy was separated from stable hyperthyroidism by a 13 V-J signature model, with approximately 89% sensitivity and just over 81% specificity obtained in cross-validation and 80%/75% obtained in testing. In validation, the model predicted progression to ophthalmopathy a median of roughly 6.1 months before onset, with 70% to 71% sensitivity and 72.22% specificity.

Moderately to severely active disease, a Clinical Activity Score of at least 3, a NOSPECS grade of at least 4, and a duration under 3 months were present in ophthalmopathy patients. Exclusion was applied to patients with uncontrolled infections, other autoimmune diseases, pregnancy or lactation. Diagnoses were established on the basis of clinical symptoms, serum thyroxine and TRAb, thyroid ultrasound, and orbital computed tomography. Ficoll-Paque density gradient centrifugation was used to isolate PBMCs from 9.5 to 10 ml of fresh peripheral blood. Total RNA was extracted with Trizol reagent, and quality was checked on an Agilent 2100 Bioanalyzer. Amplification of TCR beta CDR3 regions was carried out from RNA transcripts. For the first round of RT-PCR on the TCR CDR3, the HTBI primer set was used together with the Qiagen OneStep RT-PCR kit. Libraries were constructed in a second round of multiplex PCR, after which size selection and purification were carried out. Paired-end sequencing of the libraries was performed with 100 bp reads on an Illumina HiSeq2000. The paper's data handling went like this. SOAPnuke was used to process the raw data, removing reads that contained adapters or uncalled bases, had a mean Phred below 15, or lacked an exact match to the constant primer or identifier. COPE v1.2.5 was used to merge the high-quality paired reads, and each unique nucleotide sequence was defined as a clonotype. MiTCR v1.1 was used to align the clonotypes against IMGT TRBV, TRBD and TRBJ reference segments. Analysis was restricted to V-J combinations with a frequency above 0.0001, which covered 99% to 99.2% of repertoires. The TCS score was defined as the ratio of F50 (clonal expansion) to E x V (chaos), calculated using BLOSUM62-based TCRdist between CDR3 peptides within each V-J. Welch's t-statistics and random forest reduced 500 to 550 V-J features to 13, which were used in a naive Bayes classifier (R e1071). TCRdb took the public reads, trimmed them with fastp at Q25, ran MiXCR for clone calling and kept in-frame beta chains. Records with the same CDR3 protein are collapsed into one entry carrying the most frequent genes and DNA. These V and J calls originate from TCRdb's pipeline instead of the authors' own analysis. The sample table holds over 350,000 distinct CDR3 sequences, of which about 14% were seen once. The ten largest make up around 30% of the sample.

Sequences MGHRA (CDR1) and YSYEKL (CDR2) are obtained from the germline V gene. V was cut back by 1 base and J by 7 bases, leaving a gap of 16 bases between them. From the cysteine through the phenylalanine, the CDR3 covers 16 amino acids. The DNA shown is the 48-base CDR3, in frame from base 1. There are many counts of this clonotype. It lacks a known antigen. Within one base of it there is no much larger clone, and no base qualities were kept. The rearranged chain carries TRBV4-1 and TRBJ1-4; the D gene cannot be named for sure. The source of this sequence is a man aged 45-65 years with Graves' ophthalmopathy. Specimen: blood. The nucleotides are TGCGCCAGCAGCCAAGGCCCGACAAGCCTGGTTGAAAAACTGTTTTTT. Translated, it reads CASSQGPTSLVEKLFF.